This TCR beta chain was obtained from a study of neurological immune-mediated disorders. Whole-study results and caveats: In HTLV-1-associated myelopathy, TCR clonal expansion was greatest, whereas multiple sclerosis had the least, falling below healthy controls.

Trimming left V 3 bases short and J 1 base short, with 6 bases between. The CDR3 runs 13 residues. This clonotype appeared many times. Its antigen is not known. TCRdb reprocessed the 5' RACE reads via MiXCR and lists one record per CDR3 protein. The table lists 65,000 to 75,000 distinct CDR3 sequences, approximately 5.1% of them singletons. The sample was PBMCs. The receptor was derived from a human donor with multiple sclerosis. The donor label of this sample is uncertain. The gene calls are TRBV12-3 or TRBV12-4 and TRBJ1-1; D gene unclear. CDR3 loop: CASSFSGNTEAFF. The CDR3 DNA reads TGTGCCAGCAGTTTCAGTGGGAACACTGAAGCTTTCTTT.